This T cell receptor beta chain was recovered during a study of T-cell memory formation after mild COVID-19. Findings and limits, study-wide: Some clones that responded turned up in pre-infection memory, which suggests that cross-reactive memory joined in.

This clonotype came up a few times. Its target is unknown. One entry per CDR3 protein results from TCRdb running MiXCR on the 5' RACE reads. The sample has roughly 400,000 distinct CDR3 sequences; roughly 15% are singletons. J gave up 6 bases and V 6 bases, and 3 bases lay outside the gene matches. CDR3 length: 12 residues. The chain combines TRBV12-3 or TRBV12-4 with TRBJ2-3, with 7 bases aligning to TRBD2. This receptor was taken from a young man who had mild COVID-19 (a few samples of this study predate the infection). Cell type and time point are not known. The sequenced sample consisted of PBMCs or a T cell subset sorted from them (not recorded which). CDR3 residues: CASRDGGDTQYF. The CDR3 DNA reads TGTGCCAGCAGGGACGGGGGGGATACGCAGTATTTT.